This passage covers 19 T cell receptor beta chains from one sample sequenced in a study of lymphopenia after photon versus proton radiotherapy. Repertoires were generated with immunoSEQ multiplex PCR, while TCRdb's copy carries only in-frame clones and drops some. This repertoire shows 75,000 to 95,000 clones, over 70% found once; its top ten account for over 1.1%. Sequencing was performed on peripheral blood, taken from a patient treated with proton-based radiotherapy. Source of these receptors: a man aged 55 to 70 with pancreatic cancer.

This sequence joins TRBV7-3 and TRBJ2-5; 13 bases are shared with TRBD2. In germline, CDR1 is SGHTA, CDR2 FQGTGA. After removal of 4 bases from V and 2 bases from J, the junction contained 4 bases not matched to a gene. CDR3 size: 16 residues. The CDR3 sequence is CASSSGLAGPQETQYF. Written as DNA, the CDR3 is TGTGCCAGCAGCTCGGGACTAGCGGGACCACAAGAGACCCAGTACTTC.

The gene calls are TRBV19 and TRBJ1-1; TRBD1 might be the D (5 bases). This CDR3 is built from 14 residues. V was pared by 5 bases and J by 1 base, with 11 bases between. Per the germline V gene, CDR1 is LNHDA and CDR2 is SQIVND (reference sequence). The CDR3, as DNA: TGTGCCAGTAGTCACGACGGGACGAACACTGAAGCTTTCTTT. Protein sequence: CASSHDGTNTEAFF.

In its sample, this clone was seen a few times. The chain is built from TRBV28 and TRBJ1-2, with unresolved D. V lost 8 bases, J lost 4 bases, and 11 bases lay in between. Germline CDR1 reads MDHEN; CDR2 reads SYDVKM. The CDR3 runs to 12 residues. The CDR3 nucleotides read TGTGCCAGCTCTACAGTTCTCTATGGCTACACCTTC. Translating it yields CASSTVLYGYTF.

The V and J genes are TRBV5-4 and TRBJ2-1; TRBD1 might be the D (6 bases). The V end was cut by 7 bases, the J end by 2 bases, with 16 bases between. The CDR3 is 15 residues long. In germline, CDR1 is SGHNT, CDR2 YYREEE (reference sequence). The CDR3 here is CASRPGGQTYNEQFF. Written as DNA, the CDR3 is TGTGCCAGCCGGCCCGGCGGACAGACCTACAATGAGCAGTTCTTC.

As concerns this clone: Other DNA sequences within the sample encode an identical CDR3. The rearrangement uses TRBV28 and TRBJ1-2; D call uncertain. There are 11 residues in the CDR3. The V gene's germline CDR1 is MDHEN and CDR2 SYDVKM. V was trimmed by 4 bases and J by 2 bases, leaving 2 bases between them. CDR3 coding DNA: TGTGCCAGCAGTTCGAACTATGGCTACACCTTC. Amino acids: CASSSNYGYTF.

The rearrangement joins TRBV7-9 to TRBJ2-7; D gene unclear. This CDR3 has 12 residues. CDR1 SEHNR and CDR2 FQNEAQ come from the germline V gene (reference sequence). The germline V and J ends were trimmed by 5 bases and 2 bases, with 7 bases remaining between them. The CDR3, as DNA: TGTGCCAGCAGCACACTTACCTACGAGCAGTACTTC. Its translation is CASSTLTYEQYF.

This clone was recorded a few times. The chain uses TRBV7-6 and TRBJ2-2, with D perhaps given as TRBD1 or TRBD2 (6 bases each). Trimming removed 5 bases at V and 5 bases at J, with 15 bases between. CDR1 is SGHVS and CDR2 is FNYEAQ in the germline V gene. The CDR3 contains 15 residues. The CDR3 sequence is CASSLVRGETGELFF. The CDR3, as DNA: TGTGCCAGCAGCCTCGTAAGGGGGGAAACCGGGGAGCTGTTTTTT.

V and J are TRBV28 and TRBJ1-5, with TRBD1 as a possible D gene (5 bases). V was cut by 2 bases and J by 6 bases, with 11 bases left in between. From germline, CDR1 is MDHEN and CDR2 SYDVKM. The CDR3 length is 14 residues. CDR3 region: CASSLLDGAQPQHF. The CDR3 DNA reads as TGTGCCAGCAGTTTACTCGACGGGGCTCAGCCCCAGCATTTT.

The chain links TRBV19 to TRBJ1-2; 12 bases align to TRBD1. V shed 6 bases, J shed 7 bases, and the junction held 9 bases outside the gene matches. Germline CDR1 reads LNHDA; CDR2 reads SQIVND (reference sequence). The CDR3 covers 15 residues. The CDR3 region has the DNA TGTGCCAGTAGCCCGTTCCCGGGACAGGGGGCTGGCTACACCTTC. Its protein is CASSPFPGQGAGYTF.

The chain uses TRBV28 and TRBJ1-1; 7 bases map to TRBD1. V lost 11 bases, J lost 5 bases, and 8 bases stayed unmatched. This CDR3 comprises 12 residues. Per the germline V gene, CDR1 is MDHEN and CDR2 is SYDVKM. CDR3 sequence (DNA): TGTGCCCTGAAGGGGGCCGGTACTGAAGCTTTCTTT. It codes for CALKGAGTEAFF. Full variable domain (rest looked up from reference TRBV28 and TRBJ1-1): DVKVTQSSRYLVKRTGEKVFLECVQDMDHENMFWYRQDPGLGLRLIYFSYDVKMKEKGDIPEGYSVSREKKERFSLILESASTNQTSMYLCALKGAGTEAFFGQGTRLTVV.

As for this clone: The junction departs from germline at one end; a sequencing error may be responsible. The chain recombines TRBV7-7 with TRBJ1-1; D might be TRBD1 (6 bases). The CDR3 is made up of 13 amino acids. Germline V gene data show CDR1 as SSHAT and CDR2 as FNYEAQ (reference sequence). In DNA form, the CDR3 reads TGTGCTAGCAGCCAGGACAGGAACACTGAAGCTTTCTTT. Its translation: CASSQDRNTEAFF.

V and J are TRBV19 and TRBJ1-1, with D perhaps matching TRBD1 (6 bases). The CDR3 is 14 amino acids. Germline assignment: CDR1 LNHDA and CDR2 SQIVND (reference sequence). V was trimmed by 6 bases and J by 1 base, leaving 12 bases between them. The CDR3 DNA is TGTGCCAGTAGCCCCACCAGGGGGAACACTGAAGCTTTCTTT. Residues: CASSPTRGNTEAFF. Together with reference TRBV19 and TRBJ1-1, the CDR3 gives the full variable domain: DGGITQSPKYLFRKEGQNVTLSCEQNLNHDAMYWYRQDPGQGLRLIYYSQIVNDFQKGDIAEGYSVSREKKESFPLTVTSAQKNPTAFYLCASSPTRGNTEAFFGQGTRLTVV.

This clone was seen just once. The rearrangement links TRBV6-5 to TRBJ2-7; 7 bases agree with TRBD1. The CDR3 runs 14 residues. J was trimmed by 2 bases and V by 5 bases; bases with no gene match: 6. Germline V gives CDR1 MNHEY, CDR2 SVGAGI. CDR3 nucleotide sequence: TGTGCCAGCAGTGTATCCGGGACAGCCTACGAGCAGTACTTC. This sequence encodes CASSVSGTAYEQYF.

CDR3 sequence: CASSLRDRGYEQFF. As DNA, the CDR3 is TGTGCCAGCAGCCTCCGGGACAGGGGCTATGAGCAGTTCTTC. This chain uses TRBV7-3 with TRBJ2-1; TRBD1 agrees at 10 bases. CDR3 length: 14 residues. The V segment lost 5 bases and the J segment 8 bases; nucleotides outside the gene matches: 6. In germline, CDR1 is SGHTA, CDR2 FQGTGA. Based on the CDR3 plus reference TRBV7-3 and TRBJ2-1, the full variable domain is GAGVSQTPSNKVTEKGKYVELRCDPISGHTALYWYRQSLGQGPEFLIYFQGTGAADDSGLPNDRFFAVRPEGSVSTLKIQRTERGDSAVYLCASSLRDRGYEQFFGPGTRLTVL.

This clone was recorded once. This chain joins TRBV19 and TRBJ2-1, with 8 bases lining up with TRBD2. The ends lost 6 bases at V and 2 bases at J; junction bases unmatched: 6. Germline lookup yields CDR1 LNHDA and CDR2 SQIVND (reference sequence). The CDR3 loop spans 15 amino acids. The CDR3 region has the DNA TGTGCCAGTAGAGACCGGGAGGGCCCCTACAATGAGCAGTTCTTC. Amino acids: CASRDREGPYNEQFF.

The rearrangement links TRBV28 to TRBJ2-4; D might be TRBD2 (5 bases). This CDR3 region has 17 residues. V lost 2 bases, J lost 0 bases, and 14 bases lay in between. Germline V gene sequence: CDR1 MDHEN, CDR2 SYDVKM. This chain's CDR3 is CASSLGLAVLAKNIQYF. The CDR3 DNA sequence: TGTGCCAGCAGTTTAGGGCTAGCTGTACTAGCCAAAAACATTCAGTACTTC.

The sample holds one count of this clone. CDR3: CASGNVGNEQFF. The CDR3 DNA sequence: TGTGCCAGCGGTAATGTTGGCAATGAGCAGTTCTTC. The V call is TRBV7-6, the J call TRBJ2-1; D not resolved. CDR1 and CDR2 from the germline V gene are SGHVS and FNYEAQ. This CDR3 comprises 12 residues. Trimming shortened V by 8 bases and J by 6 bases, and 11 bases separated the two germline ends.

This chain uses TRBV29-1 with TRBJ2-2; maybe TRBD2 (5 bases). CDR3 size: 11 residues. Trimming stripped 4 bases from V and 5 bases from J, with 5 bases between. Germline-derived CDR1 and CDR2 are SQVTM and ANQGSEA. The CDR3 loop reads CSVGGTGELFF. In DNA, the CDR3 is TGCAGCGTTGGCGGGACCGGGGAGCTGTTTTTT.

This chain links TRBV27 with TRBJ2-3, with D tentatively TRBD2 (7 bases). The V end was cut by 10 bases, the J end by 3 bases, with 17 bases between. The germline V gene has CDR1 MNHEY and CDR2 SMNVEV (reference sequence). This CDR3 contains 14 residues. The CDR3 nucleotides are TGTGCCACCCGGGGGGAGGGGGTAACAGATACGCAGTATTTT. It translates to CATRGEGVTDTQYF.